The TCR beta chain described here comes from a study of cytomegalovirus exposure and HLA in healthy donors. The wider study: Among roughly 190 million T cells, an earlier analysis found 120 million or so unique TCR beta sequences.

Primers included in the PCR were 60 Vbeta and 13 Jbeta primers. This table comes from immunoSEQ multiplex PCR, and its TCRdb copy is limited to in-frame clones, with some not included. The sample contains approximately 160,000 clones, more than 60% of which appear only once. CDR1 is SGHNT, CDR2 YYREEE, per germline (reference sequence). The junction had 6 bases not matched to a gene; V was cut back by 2 bases and J by 5 bases. The CDR3 extends over 15 amino acids. A remark on this clone: What it binds is unknown.

Study results and limitations: Later work showed greater clonal expansion in HLA-associated TCR beta chains than in equally common others. Most TCR sequences showed up rarely, but some public TCRs showed up in many donors.

This clonotype was sampled from a woman aged 45 to 65 in good health and CMV-seropositive. The sample comprised PBMCs. The chain employs TRBV5-4 and TRBJ2-5; the match to TRBD1 covers 10 bases. This CDR3 is CASSFGTGDSETQYF. For the CDR3, the DNA is TGTGCCAGCAGCTTCGGGACAGGGGATTCGGAGACCCAGTACTTC. Looking up the rest from reference TRBV5-4 and TRBJ2-5 gives the full variable domain: ETGVTQSPTHLIKTRGQQVTLRCSSQSGHNTVSWYQQALGQGPQFIFQYYREEENGRGNFPPRFSGLQFPNYSSELNVNALELDDSALYLCASSFGTGDSETQYFGPGTRLLVL.